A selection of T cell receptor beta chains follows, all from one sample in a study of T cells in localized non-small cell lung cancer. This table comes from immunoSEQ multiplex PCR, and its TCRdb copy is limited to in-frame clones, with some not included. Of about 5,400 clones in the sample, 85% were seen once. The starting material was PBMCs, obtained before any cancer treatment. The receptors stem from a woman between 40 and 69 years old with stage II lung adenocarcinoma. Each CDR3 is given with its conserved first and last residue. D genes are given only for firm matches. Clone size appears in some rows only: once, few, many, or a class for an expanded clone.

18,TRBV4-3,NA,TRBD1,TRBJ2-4,CASSLGQGLSTAKNIQYF,TGCGCCAGCAGCCTGGGACAGGGTCTTTCGACAGCCAAAAACATTCAGTACTTC
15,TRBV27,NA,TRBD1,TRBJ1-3,CASSSGQISGNTIYF,TGTGCCAGCAGTTCGGGACAGATCTCTGGAAACACCATATATTTT
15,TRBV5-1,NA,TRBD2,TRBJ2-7,CASSLDGGSGMGWYF,TGCGCCAGCAGCCTAGACGGTGGTAGCGGGATGGGTTGGTACTTC
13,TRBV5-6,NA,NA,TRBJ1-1,CASSYQGPPEAFF,TGTGCCAGCAGCTACCAGGGCCCCCCTGAAGCTTTCTTT
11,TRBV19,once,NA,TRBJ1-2,CARGMWDGYTF,TGTGCCAGGGGCATGTGGGATGGCTACACCTTC
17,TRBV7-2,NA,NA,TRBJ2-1,CASETWTWGQENNEQFF,TGTGCCAGCGAGACGTGGACCTGGGGTCAGGAAAACAATGAGCAGTTCTTC
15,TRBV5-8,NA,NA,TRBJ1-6,CASSLEDSTASPLHF,TGTGCCAGCAGCTTGGAGGACAGTACAGCGTCACCCCTCCACTTT
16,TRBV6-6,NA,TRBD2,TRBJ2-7,CASTLGGSGSSYEQYF,TGTGCCAGCACCCTAGGGGGTAGCGGGAGCTCCTACGAGCAGTACTTC
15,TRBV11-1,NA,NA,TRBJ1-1,CASSDPARGNTEAFF,TGTGCCAGCAGCGACCCGGCGAGGGGAAACACTGAAGCTTTCTTT
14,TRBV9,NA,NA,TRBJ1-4,CASSVDGQREKLFF,TGTGCCAGCAGCGTAGACGGGCAGAGGGAAAAACTGTTTTTT
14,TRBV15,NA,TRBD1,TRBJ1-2,CATSRQGGLDGYTF,TGTGCCACCAGCAGACAAGGGGGCCTTGATGGCTACACCTTC
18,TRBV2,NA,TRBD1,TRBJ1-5,CVSRGITGQERGNQPQHF,TGTGTCAGCAGGGGGATAACGGGACAAGAGAGGGGAAATCAGCCCCAGCATTTT
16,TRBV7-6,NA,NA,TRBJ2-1,CASSLDSYSSYNEQFF,TGTGCCAGCAGCTTAGATTCTTATAGCTCCTACAATGAGCAGTTCTTC
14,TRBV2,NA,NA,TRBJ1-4,CASTSPSTREKLFF,TGTGCCAGCACTAGTCCGTCTACGAGGGAAAAACTGTTTTTT
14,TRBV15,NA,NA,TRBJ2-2,CAFGGNTNTGELFF,TGTGCCTTCGGCGGGAATACGAACACCGGGGAGCTGTTTTTT
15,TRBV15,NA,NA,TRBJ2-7,CATSRDPRDPREQYF,TGTGCCACCAGCAGAGATCCCAGGGACCCACGCGAGCAGTACTTC